This is a list of T cell receptor beta chains from one sample in a study of T cells after yellow fever vaccination. Each CDR3 protein is one row after TCRdb ran MiXCR on the 5' RACE reads. The sample includes about 550,000 distinct CDR3 sequences, roughly 21% of them seen just once. This material consisted of PBMCs, taken 15 days after the yellow fever booster vaccination. The receptors stem from a man between 25 and 39 years old who received the YFV17D yellow fever vaccine. CDR3s include the opening cysteine and the closing phenylalanine or tryptophan. A D gene is named only where the DNA matches it firmly. Clone size is shown for a subset of rows, as once, few, many or a class of expanded clone.

d_gene	j_gene	len	abundance	v_gene	CDR3aa	CDR3nt
-	TRBJ2-7	14	few	TRBV5-1	CASSLAQVNTEQYF	TGCGCCAGCAGCTTGGCCCAGGTCAATACCGAGCAGTACTTC
-	TRBJ2-7	16	-	TRBV6-4	CASSERYRVPSYEQYF	TGTGCCAGCAGTGAGAGATACAGGGTCCCCAGCTACGAGCAGTACTTC
TRBD2	TRBJ2-3	16	-	TRBV20-1	CSASLLSGRAVDTQYF	TGCAGTGCTAGTTTACTTAGCGGGAGGGCGGTAGATACGCAGTATTTT
TRBD2	TRBJ2-2	17	-	TRBV3-1	CASSPSGLAGGTGELFF	TGTGCCAGCAGCCCTTCGGGACTAGCGGGAGGGACCGGGGAGCTGTTTTTT
-	TRBJ2-5	13	-	TRBV29-1	CSVVGTYQETQYF	TGCAGCGTCGTCGGGACTTACCAAGAGACCCAGTACTTC
-	TRBJ2-1	16	few	TRBV6-2/TRBV6-3	CASSYTTDRTYNEQFF	TGTGCCAGCAGTTACACAACTGACAGGACGTACAATGAGCAGTTCTTC
-	TRBJ2-3	17	few	TRBV5-1	CASSLAGRVTGADTQYF	TGCGCCAGCAGCTTGGCCGGCCGTGTCACGGGGGCCGATACGCAGTATTTT
-	TRBJ1-2	14	-	TRBV7-6	CASSPQGRDYGYTF	TGTGCCAGCAGCCCTCAGGGGAGGGACTATGGCTACACCTTC
-	TRBJ2-7	14	-	TRBV21-1	CASSKAQPTYEQYF	TGTGCCAGCAGCAAAGCGCAACCTACCTACGAGCAGTACTTC
-	TRBJ2-1	15	-	TRBV7-8	CASSFTDTEYNEQFF	TGTGCCAGCAGCTTCACAGACACGGAATACAATGAGCAGTTCTTC
TRBD2	TRBJ2-1	16	many	TRBV6-5	CASSRTSGTNYNEQFF	TGTGCCAGCAGCCGGACTAGCGGGACGAACTACAATGAGCAGTTCTTC
TRBD1	TRBJ1-6	15	few	TRBV5-1	CASSLSTGGNSPLHF	TGCGCCAGCAGCTTGTCGACAGGGGGTAATTCACCCCTCCACTTT
TRBD2	TRBJ2-5	23	-	TRBV14	CASSPPGSPGTSGRIRVWETQYF	TGTGCCAGCAGCCCCCCTGGCAGCCCCGGGACTAGCGGGAGGATAAGAGTTTGGGAGACCCAGTACTTC
TRBD1	TRBJ2-7	13	-	TRBV29-1	CSVGGQGTYEQYF	TGCAGCGTAGGGGGACAGGGGACCTACGAGCAGTACTTC
-	TRBJ2-2	13	few	TRBV6-1	CASSDVVAGELFF	TGTGCCAGCAGTGACGTAGTAGCCGGGGAGCTGTTTTTT
TRBD2	TRBJ2-1	19	-	TRBV7-8	CASSQPGTSGRGRGDEQFF	TGTGCCAGCAGCCAACCCGGGACTAGCGGGAGAGGACGCGGTGATGAGCAGTTCTTC
TRBD2	TRBJ2-1	16	-	TRBV27	CASSLFAGGAYNEQFF	TGTGCCAGCAGTTTATTTGCGGGAGGTGCCTACAATGAGCAGTTCTTC
-	TRBJ1-5	13	few	TRBV2	CASRGDGAQPQHF	TGTGCCAGCAGGGGGGATGGAGCTCAGCCCCAGCATTTT
TRBD2	TRBJ2-1	19	-	TRBV10-3	CAISESPGLAGANYNEQFF	TGTGCCATCAGTGAGTCGCCAGGACTAGCGGGAGCAAACTACAATGAGCAGTTCTTC
TRBD2	TRBJ2-3	16	-	TRBV5-1	CASSLEVAGSGDTQYF	TGCGCCAGCAGCTTGGAGGTAGCGGGATCGGGAGATACGCAGTATTTT
-	TRBJ2-1	14	-	TRBV6-1	CASIEGPAANEQFF	TGTGCCAGCATCGAGGGACCGGCGGCCAATGAGCAGTTCTTC
TRBD2	TRBJ2-7	14	few	TRBV10-3	CAISEPAGGDEQYF	TGTGCCATCAGTGAGCCGGCGGGGGGAGACGAGCAGTACTTC
-	TRBJ2-3	14	-	TRBV18	CASSPGRLTDTQYF	TGTGCCAGCTCACCGGGACGGCTCACAGATACGCAGTATTTT
-	TRBJ1-1	15	-	TRBV9	CASSEPSREPTEAFF	TGTGCCAGCAGCGAACCCTCCAGGGAGCCCACTGAAGCTTTCTTT
TRBD1	TRBJ2-7	15	-	TRBV27	CASSTFRQGSYEQYF	TGTGCCAGCAGCACATTCCGACAGGGTTCCTACGAGCAGTACTTC
TRBD2	TRBJ2-1	15	-	TRBV12-3/TRBV12-4	CASSLVLAGGDEQFF	TGTGCCAGCAGTTTAGTACTAGCGGGAGGGGATGAGCAGTTCTTC
-	TRBJ2-1	13	-	TRBV7-9	CASRVVSSNEQFF	TGTGCCAGCAGGGTAGTTTCATCCAATGAGCAGTTCTTC
-	TRBJ1-4	13	-	TRBV12-3/TRBV12-4	CASSPRQWEKLFF	TGTGCCAGCAGTCCCCGCCAGTGGGAAAAACTGTTTTTT
TRBD2	TRBJ2-1	15	-	TRBV29-1	CSETSGGPSYNEQFF	TGCAGCGAGACTAGCGGGGGGCCCTCCTACAATGAGCAGTTCTTC
TRBD2	TRBJ2-3	16	few	TRBV5-1	CASSLWLAGDSDTQYF	TGCGCCAGCAGCTTGTGGCTAGCGGGAGATTCGGATACGCAGTATTTT